A single sample gave rise to the 26 T cell receptor beta chains below, sequenced in a study of cytomegalovirus exposure and HLA in healthy donors (dated by TCRdb to between 2016 and 2019). Libraries were constructed by the immunoSEQ multiplex PCR assay. For the multiplex PCR, a mixture combining 60 forward primers for TCR Vbeta segments and 13 reverse primers for TCR Jbeta segments was used. TCRdb's version of the immuneACCESS table is confined to in-frame rearrangements and falls short of the full clone set. An unresolved V gene accounts for under half of the shortfall where checked; the remainder is of unknown origin. The sample table lists over 110,000 clones, around 85% of them with a count of one. Roughly 8.8% of the sample is taken by the ten largest. Specimen: PBMCs. These receptors originate from a woman in her 50s in good health and CMV-seropositive.

This chain links TRBV5-4 with TRBJ2-1; the match to TRBD1 covers 8 bases. Per germline, CDR1 SGHNT and CDR2 YYREEE (reference sequence). V trimming: 4 bases; J trimming: 2 bases; junction bases outside the gene matches: 5. There are 15 residues in the CDR3. The CDR3 region is CASSKGQGTYNEQFF. As DNA, the CDR3 is TGTGCCAGCAGCAAAGGACAGGGTACCTACAATGAGCAGTTCTTC.

V and J are TRBV9 and TRBJ2-7; D perhaps matches TRBD2 (6 bases). The CDR3 contains 14 residues. Trimming took 2 bases from V and 1 from J, leaving 10 bases between them. Germline V gene lookup returns CDR1 SGDLS and CDR2 YYNGEE. CDR3 nucleotide sequence: TGTGCCAGCAGCGTGGGAGGTTCTTCCTACGAGCAGTACTTC. This gives the protein CASSVGGSSYEQYF.

This clone was seen more than once but under ten times. V usage is TRBV9 and J usage is TRBJ2-4, with 7 positions matching TRBD2. This CDR3 has 16 residues. V shed 4 bases and J 2 bases; nucleotides not matched to a gene: 9. Germline V lookup: CDR1 SGDLS, CDR2 YYNGEE. The CDR3 DNA sequence: TGTGCCAGCAGCCTCAATAGGGAGGGAACCAAAAACATTCAGTACTTC. Translated: CASSLNREGTKNIQYF.

This chain joins TRBV10-3 and TRBJ1-3, with D maybe TRBD1 (6 bases). The CDR3 covers 13 residues. Germline CDR1 and CDR2: ENHRY and SYGVKD. V was shortened by 10 bases and J by 0 bases, with 10 bases between the two germline ends. Here the CDR3 DNA reads TGTGCCAGCACAGGGACCTCTGGAAACACCATATATTTT. It specifies CASTGTSGNTIYF.

Only a few counts were recorded for this clone. In DNA form, the CDR3 reads TGCGCCAGCACCTACGGGGACAGGGGGCGCAAAACCGGGGAGCTGTTTTTT. It translates to CASTYGDRGRKTGELFF. J is TRBJ2-2 and V is TRBV23-1; 12 nucleotides align to TRBD1. TRBV23-1 is filed as an ORF, its function uncertain. V dropped 7 bases and J dropped 5; count of bases not matched to a gene: 11. There are 17 residues in the CDR3.

V gene TRBV30 combines with J gene TRBJ2-2; 13 bases match TRBD2. This CDR3 has 16 amino acids. J was trimmed by 7 bases and V by 2 bases; bases with no gene match: 7. In germline, CDR1 is GTSNPN, CDR2 SVGIG (reference sequence). The CDR3 sequence is CAWSTTSGGPIGELFF. The CDR3, as DNA: TGTGCCTGGAGTACGACTAGCGGGGGGCCTATCGGGGAGCTGTTTTTT.

The chain joins TRBV7-2 to TRBJ1-2; a weak D match, TRBD1 (6 bases). V shed 4 bases and J shed 0 bases, with 6 bases lying between them. The CDR3 is made up of 13 amino acids. Looked up from germline, CDR1 is SGHTA and CDR2 is FQGNSA. The DNA of the CDR3 is TGTGCCAGCAGCTGGGACACTAACTATGGCTACACCTTC. As protein: CASSWDTNYGYTF.

This chain joins TRBV5-1 and TRBJ2-7; 8 bases are shared with TRBD1. The V gene end was trimmed by 2 bases and the J gene end by 3 bases; junction bases not matched to a gene: 4. This CDR3 has 14 amino acids. Germline assignment: CDR1 SGHRS and CDR2 YFSETQ. CDR3 region: CASSFGQGGYEQYF. The DNA for the CDR3 is TGCGCCAGCAGCTTCGGACAGGGAGGCTACGAGCAGTACTTC.

The J gene is TRBJ2-7, the V gene TRBV12-5; D is perhaps TRBD2 (6 bases). The length of the CDR3 is 12 residues. Trimming removed 7 bases at V and 2 bases at J, with 9 bases between. CDR1 LGHNT and CDR2 FRNRAP come from the germline V gene. CDR3 nucleotides: TGTGCTAGTGCCCCGGGAGCCTACGAGCAGTACTTC. Amino acids: CASAPGAYEQYF.

This rearrangement joins TRBV9 to TRBJ2-6; 9 bases are a match to TRBD1. After removal of 7 bases from V and 2 bases from J, the junction contained 4 bases not matched to a gene. The CDR3 runs 15 residues. The germline gives CDR1 SGDLS, CDR2 YYNGEE. The DNA of the CDR3 is TGTGCCAGCGGGCGACAGGGGGCTGGGGCCAACGTCCTGACTTTC. Amino acid sequence: CASGRQGAGANVLTF.

The gene calls are TRBV5-1 and TRBJ1-2, with a possible D match to TRBD1 (6 bases). V was shortened by 2 bases and J by 0 bases, with 11 bases between the two germline ends. The length of the CDR3 is 15 residues. Per germline, CDR1 SGHRS and CDR2 YFSETQ. The CDR3 bases are TGCGCCAGCAGCTTACGGACAGCTTCTAACTATGGCTACACCTTC. Its translation is CASSLRTASNYGYTF.

The chain links TRBV2 to TRBJ2-3; D call uncertain. The length of the CDR3 is 13 residues. V dropped 4 bases and J dropped 2 bases, with 7 bases sitting between them. From germline, CDR1 is SNHLY and CDR2 FYNNEI. Written as DNA, the CDR3 is TGTGCCAGCAGTGTGGGCAACACAGATACGCAGTATTTT. This codes for CASSVGNTDTQYF.

The chain joins TRBV7-6 to TRBJ2-5, with a tentative D call TRBD2 (6 bases). Germline CDR1 reads SGHVS; CDR2 reads FNYEAQ. CDR3 length: 13 amino acids. Trimming removed 2 bases at V and 5 bases at J, with 9 bases between. Here the CDR3 DNA reads TGTGCCAGCAGCTTACCGGGAGTCGAGACCCAGTACTTC. The encoded protein is CASSLPGVETQYF.

The genes are TRBV11-2 and TRBJ1-2; TRBD1 matches 7 bases. Germline lookup yields CDR1 SGHAT and CDR2 FQNNGV. The CDR3 length is 13 residues. V trimming: 4 bases; J trimming: 3 bases; junction bases outside the gene matches: 2. For the CDR3, the DNA is TGTGCCAGCAGCTCGGGACAGTACTATGGCTACACCTTC. Translating gives CASSSGQYYGYTF.

This clone came up a few times. The rearrangement uses TRBV6-1 and TRBJ1-2; D possibly corresponds to TRBD1 (6 bases). Per germline, CDR1 MNHNS and CDR2 SASEGT. This CDR3 spans 13 amino acids. Trimming pared 7 bases from V and 4 bases from J, leaving 13 bases between. CDR3 DNA: TGTGCCAGCACGGGCGGGGGCGGCTATGGCTACACCTTC. Amino acids: CASTGGGGYGYTF.

This clone was seen a single time. The chain couples TRBV6-1 to TRBJ1-5; D remains ambiguous. The CDR3 is 12 amino acids. The germline V gene has CDR1 MNHNS and CDR2 SASEGT. V was trimmed by 7 bases and J by 3 bases, leaving 7 bases between them. DNA of the CDR3: TGTGCCAGCAAAGAGTACAATCAGCCCCAGCATTTT. Encoded protein: CASKEYNQPQHF.

The chain links TRBV5-1 to TRBJ2-5; 9 positions agree with TRBD1. CDR1 and CDR2 from the germline V gene are SGHRS and YFSETQ. Trimming cost V 4 bases and J 4 bases; bases outside gene matches: 11. The CDR3 sequence is 16 residues long. The CDR3 DNA reads as TGCGCCAGCAGCATCGGGAGACAGGGGGGGTCAGAGACCCAGTACTTC. Protein: CASSIGRQGGSETQYF.

This clone was counted a few times. V and J are TRBV11-2 and TRBJ2-5; no clear D gene. The CDR3 is made up of 12 amino acids. V lost 4 bases and J lost 5, with 8 bases in between. Looked up from germline, CDR1 is SGHAT and CDR2 is FQNNGV. The CDR3, as DNA: TGTGCCAGCAGCTCAACCAGGGAGACCCAGTACTTC. Translation gives CASSSTRETQYF. The complete variable domain, with remaining parts taken from reference TRBV11-2 and TRBJ2-5, reads EAGVAQSPRYKIIEKRQSVAFWCNPISGHATLYWYQQILGQGPKLLIQFQNNGVVDDSQLPKDRFSAERLKGVDSTLKIQPAKLEDSAVYLCASSSTRETQYFGPGTRLLVL.

V gene TRBV6-1 combines with J gene TRBJ1-6; 7 positions agree with TRBD1. Germline CDR1 MNHNS, CDR2 SASEGT. V gave up 3 bases and J gave up 5 bases; unmatched junction bases: 7. The CDR3 loop spans 16 amino acids. CDR3 loop: CASSDKVGQNNSPLHF. The CDR3, as DNA: TGTGCCAGCAGTGATAAAGTGGGACAGAATAATTCACCCCTCCACTTT.

The chain carries TRBV5-1 and TRBJ2-5; D might be TRBD2 (6 bases). Germline CDR1 and CDR2: SGHRS and YFSETQ. Trimming removed 4 bases from V and 4 bases from J, with 20 bases in between. This CDR3 region has 16 residues. The CDR3 nucleotides are TGCGCCAGCAGCCCCACGGGCGTGGGAGGAGGAGAGACCCAGTACTTC. Its protein is CASSPTGVGGGETQYF. Full variable domain (remainder filled in from reference TRBV5-1 and TRBJ2-5): KAGVTQTPRYLIKTRGQQVTLSCSPISGHRSVSWYQQTPGQGLQFLFEYFSETQRNKGNFPGRFSGRQFSNSRSEMNVSTLELGDSALYLCASSPTGVGGGETQYFGPGTRLLVL.

The genes are TRBV9 and TRBJ1-1; 7 bases are a match to TRBD1. The CDR3 contains 15 residues. V lost 3 bases and J lost 4; bases outside the gene matches: 9. CDR1 SGDLS and CDR2 YYNGEE come from the germline V gene. The CDR3 DNA is TGTGCCAGCAGCGCCCTCACAGGGGATGGCACTGAAGCTTTCTTT. Encoded protein: CASSALTGDGTEAFF.

This rearrangement joins TRBV10-3 to TRBJ2-3; the match to TRBD2 covers 7 bases. Germline V gene lookup returns CDR1 ENHRY and CDR2 SYGVKD. Unmatched junction bases numbered 10, after V lost 10 bases and J lost 0 bases. The CDR3 is 15 residues long. CDR3 sequence: CATGTTPASTDTQYF. DNA for the CDR3: TGTGCCACCGGGACTACTCCAGCTAGCACAGATACGCAGTATTTT.

This rearrangement joins TRBV7-2 to TRBJ2-3; TRBD1 matches 10 bases. Germline CDR1 reads SGHTA; CDR2 reads FQGNSA. This CDR3 region has 16 residues. Trimming removed 0 bases from V and 7 bases from J; junction bases left unmatched: 7. This CDR3 reads CASSLARQGATYTQYF. Here the CDR3 DNA reads TGTGCCAGCAGCTTAGCGCGACAGGGGGCTACGTATACGCAGTATTTT.

The chain employs TRBV5-4 and TRBJ2-3; possibly TRBD1 for D (6 bases). Trimming removed 4 bases at V and 5 bases at J, with 17 bases between. This CDR3 is 15 amino acids long. The V gene's germline CDR1 is SGHNT and CDR2 YYREEE (reference sequence). The CDR3, as DNA: TGTGCCAGCAGCCCCAGAGAGGGGGTTGAAGATACGCAGTATTTT. Protein sequence: CASSPREGVEDTQYF.

The chain joins TRBV15 to TRBJ2-3; maybe TRBD1 (5 bases). V shed 1 base and J shed 3 bases, with 8 bases lying between them. This CDR3 has 14 amino acids. CDR1 LNHNV and CDR2 YYDKDF come from the germline V gene (reference sequence). The CDR3 DNA follows: TGTGCCACCAGCAGAGTGTCAGGGACAGATACGCAGTATTTT. It encodes CATSRVSGTDTQYF.

This clone was picked up one time. CDR3 amino acids: CASSYLDRGEAEAFF. CDR3 in DNA: TGTGCCAGCAGTTACCTGGACAGGGGGGAGGCTGAAGCTTTCTTT. V is TRBV6-5 and J is TRBJ1-1; 10 nucleotides align to TRBD1. Germline CDR1 reads MNHEY; CDR2 reads SVGAGI. V lost 2 bases to trimming and J lost 6 bases; unmatched junction nucleotides: 6. The CDR3 is 15 amino acids.